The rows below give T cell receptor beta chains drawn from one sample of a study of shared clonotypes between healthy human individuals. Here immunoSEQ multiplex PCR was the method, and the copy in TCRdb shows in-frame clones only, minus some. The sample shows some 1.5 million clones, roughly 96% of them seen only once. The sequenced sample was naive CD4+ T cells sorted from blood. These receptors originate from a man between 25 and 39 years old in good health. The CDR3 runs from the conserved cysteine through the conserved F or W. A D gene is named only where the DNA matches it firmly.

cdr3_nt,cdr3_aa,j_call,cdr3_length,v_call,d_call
TGTGCCACCAGCAGAGAGCTTCGCCTCGGGGGCTACACCTTC,CATSRELRLGGYTF,TRBJ1-2,14,TRBV15,NA
TGTGCCAGCAGTTCGATCGACTCCTTGGGGCCCGAAAAACTGTTTTTT,CASSSIDSLGPEKLFF,TRBJ1-4,16,TRBV28,NA
TGTGCCAGCAGCTTCATTGGGGCGAGTGGAAACACCATATATTTT,CASSFIGASGNTIYF,TRBJ1-3,15,TRBV7-9,NA
TGCAGCGTTGAGGTAGGGCCCTACGAGCAGTACTTC,CSVEVGPYEQYF,TRBJ2-7,12,TRBV29-1,NA
TGTGCCAGCAGCCGGGACGGAATGAACACTGAAGCTTTCTTT,CASSRDGMNTEAFF,TRBJ1-1,14,TRBV6-5,NA
TGTGCCAGCAGTCTGAGACTAGCGGGAGGGTTTAATGAGCAGTTCTTC,CASSLRLAGGFNEQFF,TRBJ2-1,16,TRBV2,TRBD2
TGTGCAAGTCGCTTAGGGACTAGCAACAGCGGGGAGCTGTTTTTT,CASRLGTSNSGELFF,TRBJ2-2,15,TRBV12-2,NA
TGTGCCAGCAGTTACTATCTGGACAGGGGAAAGGGCTACACCTTC,CASSYYLDRGKGYTF,TRBJ1-2,15,TRBV6-5,TRBD1
TGTGCCAGCAGTGGGGACGGAGCGAACACCGGGGAGCTGTTTTTT,CASSGDGANTGELFF,TRBJ2-2,15,TRBV2,NA
TGTGCTAGCAGCTTAAGCGGGTTTCACGATGAGCAGTTCTTC,CASSLSGFHDEQFF,TRBJ2-1,14,TRBV7-7,NA
TGTGCTTCAACGGGGGGTTACACAGATACGCAGTATTTT,CASTGGYTDTQYF,TRBJ2-3,13,TRBV6-5,TRBD2
TGTGCCAGCAGCTTCCCCGGGACTAGCGGTAACAATGAGCAGTTCTTC,CASSFPGTSGNNEQFF,TRBJ2-1,16,TRBV5-4,TRBD2
TGTGCCATTATGCGAACAGGAGGAAATGAGCAGTTCTTC,CAIMRTGGNEQFF,TRBJ2-1,13,TRBV10-3,NA
TGCGCCAGCAGCTCCCAAGTAGGGGGGGCCTACCACGAGCAGTACTTC,CASSSQVGGAYHEQYF,TRBJ2-7,16,TRBV5-1,NA
TGTGCCAGCAGCCCCCGAGAGGGGACCGGGGAGCTGTTTTTT,CASSPREGTGELFF,TRBJ2-2,14,TRBV4-2,NA
TGTGCCAGCAGTGAAAACCCCCCAGGCAGGGGGCACTATGGCTACACCTTC,CASSENPPGRGHYGYTF,TRBJ1-2,17,TRBV25-1,TRBD1
TGTGCCAGCAGCTTCGGGCTACTGAACACCGGGGAGCTGTTTTTT,CASSFGLLNTGELFF,TRBJ2-2,15,TRBV7-6,NA
TGCAGCGTTGAGAGGGGACAGGGGTACGGCTACACCTTC,CSVERGQGYGYTF,TRBJ1-2,13,TRBV29-1,TRBD1
TGTGCCAGCAGGGGGGGGCGCTATGGCTACACCTTC,CASRGGRYGYTF,TRBJ1-2,12,TRBV6-1,NA
TGTGCCAGCAGTTACTCGGGACAGGGGATCGAGACCCAGTACTTC,CASSYSGQGIETQYF,TRBJ2-5,15,TRBV6-6,TRBD1
TGTGCCAGCAGCGTAATAAACGTTCCAAATGAGCAGTTCTTC,CASSVINVPNEQFF,TRBJ2-1,14,TRBV9,NA
TGTGCCAGCAGCCATTACCGGGACAGGGTCGAAAAACTGTTTTTT,CASSHYRDRVEKLFF,TRBJ1-4,15,TRBV27,TRBD1
TGTGCCAGCAGTGCCATAAGGGCCGGGGAGCTGTTTTTT,CASSAIRAGELFF,TRBJ2-2,13,TRBV6-1,NA
TGTGCCAGCAGCCCAACCCGACTAGCGGCTGCCACGGAGACCCAGTACTTC,CASSPTRLAAATETQYF,TRBJ2-5,17,TRBV7-3,TRBD2